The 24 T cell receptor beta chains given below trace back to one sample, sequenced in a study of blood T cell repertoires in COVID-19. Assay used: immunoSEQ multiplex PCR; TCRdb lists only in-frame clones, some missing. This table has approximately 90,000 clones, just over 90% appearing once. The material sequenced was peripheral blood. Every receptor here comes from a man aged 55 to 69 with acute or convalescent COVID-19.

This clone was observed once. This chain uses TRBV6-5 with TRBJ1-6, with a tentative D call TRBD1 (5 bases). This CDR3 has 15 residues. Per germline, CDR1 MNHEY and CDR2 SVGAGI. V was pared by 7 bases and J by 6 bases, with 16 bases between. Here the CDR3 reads CASTEPTASNSPLHF. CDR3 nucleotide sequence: TGTGCCAGCACCGAACCGACAGCAAGTAATTCACCCCTCCACTTT.

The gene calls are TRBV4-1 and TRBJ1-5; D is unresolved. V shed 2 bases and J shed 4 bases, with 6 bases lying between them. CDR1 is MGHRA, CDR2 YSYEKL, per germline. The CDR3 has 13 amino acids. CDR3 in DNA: TGCGCCAGCAGCCAATCCTCGAATCAGCCCCAGCATTTT. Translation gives CASSQSSNQPQHF.

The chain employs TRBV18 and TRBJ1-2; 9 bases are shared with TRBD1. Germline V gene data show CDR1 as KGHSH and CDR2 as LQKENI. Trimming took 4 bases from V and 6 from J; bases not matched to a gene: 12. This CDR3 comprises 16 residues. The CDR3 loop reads CASSLDRRDRVHGYTF. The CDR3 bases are TGTGCCAGCTCACTTGACCGGCGGGACAGGGTACATGGCTACACCTTC.

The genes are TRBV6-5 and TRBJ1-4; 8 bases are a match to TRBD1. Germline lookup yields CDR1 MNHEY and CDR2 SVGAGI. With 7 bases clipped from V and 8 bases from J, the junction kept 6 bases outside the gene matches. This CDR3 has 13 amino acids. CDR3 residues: CASKTGVDEKLFF. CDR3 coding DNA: TGTGCCAGCAAGACAGGGGTGGACGAAAAACTGTTTTTT.

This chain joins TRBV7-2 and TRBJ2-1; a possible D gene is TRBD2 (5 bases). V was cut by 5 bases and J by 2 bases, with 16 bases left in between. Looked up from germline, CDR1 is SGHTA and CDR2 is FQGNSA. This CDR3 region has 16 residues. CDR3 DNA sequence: TGTGCCAGCAGCACAGCCGCGAGCGGAGCCTACAATGAGCAGTTCTTC. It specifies CASSTAASGAYNEQFF.

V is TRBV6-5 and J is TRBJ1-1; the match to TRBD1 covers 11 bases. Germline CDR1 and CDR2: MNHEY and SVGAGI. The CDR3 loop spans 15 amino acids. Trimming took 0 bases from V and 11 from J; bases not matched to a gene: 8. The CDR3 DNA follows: TGTGCCAGCAGTTACTCGTCGGGACAGGGGGGCCGCGCTTTCTTT. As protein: CASSYSSGQGGRAFF.

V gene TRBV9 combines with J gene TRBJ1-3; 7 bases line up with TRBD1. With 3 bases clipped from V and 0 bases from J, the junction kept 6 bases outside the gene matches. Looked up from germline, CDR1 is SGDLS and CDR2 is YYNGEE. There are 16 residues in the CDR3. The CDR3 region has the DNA TGTGCCAGCAGCGCCACAACAGGGGTCTCTGGAAACACCATATATTTT. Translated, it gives CASSATTGVSGNTIYF.

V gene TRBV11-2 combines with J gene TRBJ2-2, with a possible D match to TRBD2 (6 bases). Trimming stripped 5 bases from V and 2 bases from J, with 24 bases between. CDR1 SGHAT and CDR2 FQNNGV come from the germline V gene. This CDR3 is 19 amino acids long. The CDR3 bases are TGTGCCAGCAGCCCTGGACGGTACGGAGGGAGCCGAAACACCGGGGAGCTGTTTTTT. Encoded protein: CASSPGRYGGSRNTGELFF. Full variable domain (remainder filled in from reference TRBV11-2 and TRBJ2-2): EAGVAQSPRYKIIEKRQSVAFWCNPISGHATLYWYQQILGQGPKLLIQFQNNGVVDDSQLPKDRFSAERLKGVDSTLKIQPAKLEDSAVYLCASSPGRYGGSRNTGELFFGEGSRLTVL.

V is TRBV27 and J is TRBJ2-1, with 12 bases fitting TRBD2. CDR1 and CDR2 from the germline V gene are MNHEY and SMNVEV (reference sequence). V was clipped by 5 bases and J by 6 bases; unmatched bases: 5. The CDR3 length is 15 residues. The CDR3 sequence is CASSLTSGGGNEQFF. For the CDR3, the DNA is TGTGCCAGCAGTCTGACTAGCGGGGGTGGCAATGAGCAGTTCTTC.

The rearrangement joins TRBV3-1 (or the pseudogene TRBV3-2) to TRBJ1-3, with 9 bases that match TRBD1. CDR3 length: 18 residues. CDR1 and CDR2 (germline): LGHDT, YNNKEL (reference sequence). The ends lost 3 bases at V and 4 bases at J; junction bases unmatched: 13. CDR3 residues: CASSQGSTGGASGNTIYF. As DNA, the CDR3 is TGTGCCAGCAGCCAGGGATCAACAGGGGGCGCTTCCGGAAACACCATATATTTT.

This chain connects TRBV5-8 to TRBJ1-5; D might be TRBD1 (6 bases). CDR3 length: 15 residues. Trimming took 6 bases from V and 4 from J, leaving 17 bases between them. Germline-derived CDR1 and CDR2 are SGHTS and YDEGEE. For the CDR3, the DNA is TGTGCCAGCATTTCGAGGGGGTATCGGAATCAGCCCCAGCATTTT. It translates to CASISRGYRNQPQHF. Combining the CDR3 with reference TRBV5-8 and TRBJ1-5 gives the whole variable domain EAGVTQSPTHLIKTRGQQATLRCSPISGHTSVYWYQQALGLGLQFLLWYDEGEERNRGNFPPRFSGRQFPNYSSELNVNALELEDSALYLCASISRGYRNQPQHFGDGTRLSIL.

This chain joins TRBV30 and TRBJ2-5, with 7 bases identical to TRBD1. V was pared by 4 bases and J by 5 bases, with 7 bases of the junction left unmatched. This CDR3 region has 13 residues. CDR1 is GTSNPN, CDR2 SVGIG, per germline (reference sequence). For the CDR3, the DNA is TGTGCCTGGAAGGCAGGGGGTTGGGAGACCCAGTACTTC. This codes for CAWKAGGWETQYF.

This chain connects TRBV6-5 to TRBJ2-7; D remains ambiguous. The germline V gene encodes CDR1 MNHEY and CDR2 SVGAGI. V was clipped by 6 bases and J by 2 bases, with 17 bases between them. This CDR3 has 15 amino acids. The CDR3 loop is CASRSSLDIPYEQYF. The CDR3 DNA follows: TGTGCCAGCAGGTCCTCCCTTGACATCCCCTACGAGCAGTACTTC.

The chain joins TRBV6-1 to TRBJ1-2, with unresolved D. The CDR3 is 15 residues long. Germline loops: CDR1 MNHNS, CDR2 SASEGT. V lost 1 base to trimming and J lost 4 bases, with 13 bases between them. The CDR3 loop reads CASSEGRLGAYGYTF. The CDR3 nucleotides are TGTGCCAGCAGTGAAGGGAGACTAGGCGCCTATGGCTACACCTTC.

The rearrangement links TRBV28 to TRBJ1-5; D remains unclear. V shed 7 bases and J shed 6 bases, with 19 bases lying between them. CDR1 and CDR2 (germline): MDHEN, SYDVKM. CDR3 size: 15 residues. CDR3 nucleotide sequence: TGTGCCAGCACTCCTTGGGCGCAACGGGGTCAGCCCCAGCATTTT. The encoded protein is CASTPWAQRGQPQHF.

The CDR3 sequence: CAWSVNRAGEKLFF. The CDR3 DNA sequence: TGTGCCTGGAGTGTTAACAGAGCAGGGGAAAAACTGTTTTTT. The rearrangement uses TRBV30 and TRBJ1-4; D possibly corresponds to TRBD1 (5 bases). CDR1 is GTSNPN, CDR2 SVGIG, per germline (reference sequence). The CDR3 is 14 residues long. The V and J ends lost 0 bases and 8 bases respectively, with 13 bases between them.

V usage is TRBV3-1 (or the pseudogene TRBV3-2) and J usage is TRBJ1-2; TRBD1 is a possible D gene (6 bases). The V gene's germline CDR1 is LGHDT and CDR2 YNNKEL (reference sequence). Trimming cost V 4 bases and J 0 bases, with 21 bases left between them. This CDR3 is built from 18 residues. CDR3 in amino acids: CASSLTRGGSQPNYGYTF. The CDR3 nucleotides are TGTGCCAGCAGCCTAACGAGGGGGGGCTCACAACCTAACTATGGCTACACCTTC.

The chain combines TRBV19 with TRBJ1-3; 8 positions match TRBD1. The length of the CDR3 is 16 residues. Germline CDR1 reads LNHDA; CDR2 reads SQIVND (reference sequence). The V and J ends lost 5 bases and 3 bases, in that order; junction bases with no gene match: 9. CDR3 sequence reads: CASSDRSGGSGNTIYF. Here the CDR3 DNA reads TGTGCCAGTAGTGACCGCTCAGGGGGCAGTGGAAACACCATATATTTT.

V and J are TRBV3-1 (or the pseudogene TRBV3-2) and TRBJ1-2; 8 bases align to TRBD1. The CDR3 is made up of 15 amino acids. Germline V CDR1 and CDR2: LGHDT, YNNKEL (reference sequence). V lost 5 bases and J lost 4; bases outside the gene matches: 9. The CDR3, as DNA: TGTGCCAGCAGCGCTCAGGGGGCCGTCACCTATGGCTACACCTTC. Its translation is CASSAQGAVTYGYTF.

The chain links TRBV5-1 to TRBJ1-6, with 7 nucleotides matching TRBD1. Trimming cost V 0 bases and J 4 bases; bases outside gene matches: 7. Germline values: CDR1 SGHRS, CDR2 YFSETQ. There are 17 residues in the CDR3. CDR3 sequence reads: CASSLVAGGNYNSPLHF. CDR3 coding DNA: TGCGCCAGCAGCTTGGTTGCAGGGGGGAATTATAATTCACCCCTCCACTTT.

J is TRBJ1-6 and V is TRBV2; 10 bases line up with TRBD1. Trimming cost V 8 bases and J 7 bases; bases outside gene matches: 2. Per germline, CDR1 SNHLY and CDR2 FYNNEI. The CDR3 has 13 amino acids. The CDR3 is CASGDRGNSPLHF. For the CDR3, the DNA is TGTGCCAGCGGGGACAGGGGAAATTCACCCCTCCACTTT.

CDR3 in amino acids: CASARDRLYGYTF. CDR3 coding DNA: TGTGCCAGCGCACGGGACAGGCTCTATGGCTACACCTTC. V usage is TRBV6-5 and J usage is TRBJ1-2; 8 bases are shared with TRBD1. The V and J ends lost 8 bases and 4 bases, in that order; junction bases with no gene match: 6. This CDR3 is built from 13 residues. Germline loops: CDR1 MNHEY, CDR2 SVGAGI.

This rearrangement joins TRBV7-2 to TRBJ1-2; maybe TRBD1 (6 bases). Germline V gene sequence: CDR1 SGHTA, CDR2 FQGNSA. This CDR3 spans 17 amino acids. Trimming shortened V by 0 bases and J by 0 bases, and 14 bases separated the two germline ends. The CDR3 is CASSLAQRQDPNYGYTF. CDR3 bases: TGTGCCAGCAGCTTAGCCCAAAGACAGGATCCTAACTATGGCTACACCTTC. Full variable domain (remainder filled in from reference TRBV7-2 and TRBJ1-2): GAGVSQSPSNKVTEKGKDVELRCDPISGHTALYWYRQSLGQGLEFLIYFQGNSAPDKSGLPSDRFSAERTGGSVSTLTIQRTQQEDSAVYLCASSLAQRQDPNYGYTFGSGTRLTVV.

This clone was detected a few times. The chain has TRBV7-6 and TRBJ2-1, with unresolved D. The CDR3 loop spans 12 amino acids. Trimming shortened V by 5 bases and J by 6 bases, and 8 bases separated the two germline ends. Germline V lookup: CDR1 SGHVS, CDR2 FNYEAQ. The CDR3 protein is CASSPRFNEQFF. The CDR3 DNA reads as TGTGCCAGCAGCCCACGGTTCAATGAGCAGTTCTTC.